This TCR beta chain was retrieved from a study of identical twins. This clonotype was seen a few times. One entry per CDR3 protein results from TCRdb running MiXCR on the 5' RACE reads. The sample includes fewer than 550,000 distinct CDR3 sequences, roughly an eighth of them seen just once. The same sample was also studied in work on yellow fever vaccine responses in identical twins.

The receptor's source is a woman aged 18-35 years in good health. The sample was CD4+ T cells sorted from blood.

CDR3 sequence reads: CASSLAGAHTGELFF. CDR3 coding DNA: TGCGCCAGCAGCTTGGCGGGGGCCCACACCGGGGAGCTGTTTTTT. The rearrangement links TRBV5-1 to TRBJ2-2; tentatively, D is TRBD1 or TRBD2 (6 bases each). The CDR3 runs to 15 residues. Trimming shortened V by 0 bases and J by 3 bases, and 9 bases separated the two germline ends. Germline CDR1 and CDR2: SGHRS and YFSETQ.